This T cell receptor (beta chain) emerged from a study of blood T cell repertoires in COVID-19. About the study: COVID-19 samples from acute and convalescent phases originated in the United States, Italy and Spain.

Original analysis: For nucleated cells, counts were estimated from reference gene primer amplification. Clones were read by immunoSEQ multiplex PCR, and TCRdb kept only the in-frame ones, dropping some. V and J calls and clone size are given by that table; D and trimming were obtained from the DNA. The profile shows under 250,000 clones, 85% to 90% of them singletons. Germline V CDR1 and CDR2: SGHTA, FQGNSA. The CDR3 totals 15 residues. The ends lost 3 bases at V and 9 bases at J; junction bases unmatched: 8. The chain uses TRBV7-2 and TRBJ2-1, with 10 bases fitting TRBD1. The sample consisted of peripheral blood. The clonotype was recovered from a man aged 60 to 75 with acute or convalescent COVID-19. DNA of the CDR3: TGTGCCAGCAGCTTTCCGGGACAGGGGATTAGTGAGCAGTTCTTC. Amino acid sequence: CASSFPGQGISEQFF.